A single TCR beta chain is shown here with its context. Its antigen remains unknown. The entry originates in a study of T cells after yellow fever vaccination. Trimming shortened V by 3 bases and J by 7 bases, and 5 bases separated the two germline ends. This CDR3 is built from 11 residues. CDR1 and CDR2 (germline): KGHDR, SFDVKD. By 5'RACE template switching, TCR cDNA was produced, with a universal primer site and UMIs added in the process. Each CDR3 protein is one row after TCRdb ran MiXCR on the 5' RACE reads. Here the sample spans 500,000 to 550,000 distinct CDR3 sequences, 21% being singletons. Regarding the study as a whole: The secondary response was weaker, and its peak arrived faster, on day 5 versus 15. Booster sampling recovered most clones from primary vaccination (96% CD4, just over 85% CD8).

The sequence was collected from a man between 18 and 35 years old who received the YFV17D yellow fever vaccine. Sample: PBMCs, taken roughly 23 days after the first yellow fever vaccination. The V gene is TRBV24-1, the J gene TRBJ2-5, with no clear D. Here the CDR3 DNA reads TGTGCCACCAGTGATACGGGGACCCAGTACTTC. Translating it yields CATSDTGTQYF.